Following are 2 T cell receptor beta chains from one sample sequenced in a study of vaccination and CD4 T cells after COVID-19. No cognate antigen is known for these TCRs. Treatment denoted: approximately 10-day PBMC culture with coronavirus spike peptide pools or control peptides (ViraFEST assay). The study sequenced cultured CD4+ T cell DNA using the Oncomine TCR Beta short-read assay. One entry per CDR3 protein results from TCRdb running MiXCR on the PCR reads. The repertoire includes 17,000 or so distinct CDR3 sequences, around 46% of them detected once, and about 6% sits in the top ten. Sequencing was performed on CD4+ T cells from blood, cultured in vitro, taken before SARS-CoV-2 vaccination. Receptors originate from a human donor who had recovered from COVID-19.

V and J are TRBV30 and TRBJ2-5; TRBD2 matches at 12 bases. Germline assignment: CDR1 GTSNPN and CDR2 SVGIG (reference sequence). Trimming at V came to 6 bases and at J to 1 base, leaving 3 bases not matched to a gene. The CDR3 is 14 residues long. CDR3 DNA: TGTGCCTGTCGACTAGCGGGGGCCCAAGAGACCCAGTACTTC. Translation gives CACRLAGAQETQYF.

This chain joins TRBV7-6 and TRBJ2-1, with TRBD2 identical over 8 bases. The germline CDR1 and CDR2 sequences are SGHVS and FNYEAQ. The CDR3 has 15 residues. The V and J ends lost 1 base and 3 bases, in that order; junction bases with no gene match: 2. As DNA, the CDR3 is TGTGCCAGCAGCTTAGTAACTAGCGGCTACAATGAGCAGTTCTTC. As protein: CASSLVTSGYNEQFF.